These 17 T cell receptor beta chains originate from one sample sequenced in a study of blood T cell repertoires in COVID-19. TCRdb's table, derived via immunoSEQ multiplex PCR, lists solely in-frame clones and lacks some. The sample has around 200,000 clones, around four fifths seen once; the top ten hold 2.5% to 3.5%. The sequenced sample consisted of peripheral blood. All receptors come from a woman of 80 years or more with active or convalescent COVID-19.

The chain is built from TRBV7-2 and TRBJ1-6; D gene ambiguous. Germline V CDR1 and CDR2: SGHTA, FQGNSA. The CDR3 covers 18 residues. V was clipped by 2 bases and J by 9 bases, with 23 bases between them. DNA for the CDR3: TGTGCCAGCAGCTTAATGCGTCAGAGGGTTTTATCGGGTTCACCCCTCCACTTT. This gives the protein CASSLMRQRVLSGSPLHF.

The chain couples TRBV27 to TRBJ1-5; D is unclear. The CDR3 consists of 13 residues. V shed 0 bases and J shed 5 bases, with 5 bases lying between them. Germline CDR1 reads MNHEY; CDR2 reads SMNVEV (reference sequence). The CDR3 protein is CASSLSAYQPQHF. CDR3 nucleotide sequence: TGTGCCAGCAGTTTATCGGCCTATCAGCCCCAGCATTTT.

This chain uses TRBV29-1 with TRBJ1-3; D might be TRBD1 (5 bases). Germline V gene sequence: CDR1 SQVTM, CDR2 ANQGSEA. The CDR3 sequence is 14 residues long. The germline V and J ends were trimmed by 4 bases and 4 bases, with 14 bases remaining between them. Here the CDR3 reads CSVVLPGKGNTIYF. The CDR3 bases are TGCAGCGTTGTTCTCCCAGGGAAAGGAAACACCATATATTTT.

The chain combines TRBV7-3 with TRBJ1-1, with D hard to call. Germline CDR1 reads SGHTA; CDR2 reads FQGTGA. V shed 1 base and J shed 4 bases, with 13 bases lying between them. The CDR3 is 15 amino acids. CDR3 region: CASSLIVEGSTEAFF. CDR3 bases: TGTGCCAGCAGCTTAATCGTGGAGGGAAGCACTGAAGCTTTCTTT.

The chain has TRBV5-4 and TRBJ1-1; 7 bases agree with TRBD1. This CDR3 has 17 amino acids. CDR1 and CDR2 (germline): SGHNT, YYREEE (reference sequence). The trim removed 5 bases at V and 6 bases at J, leaving 19 bases unmatched. The CDR3 protein is CASRKDLDRVELAEAFF. The CDR3 DNA sequence: TGTGCCAGCAGGAAAGATCTCGACAGGGTAGAATTGGCTGAAGCTTTCTTT.

This rearrangement joins TRBV28 to TRBJ1-3, with a weak D call TRBD1 (5 bases). The germline V gene has CDR1 MDHEN and CDR2 SYDVKM. Between the trimmed V and J ends, which lost 3 bases and 4 bases, there was a span of 13 bases. The CDR3 covers 15 residues. CDR3 protein: CASSFPGVKGNTIYF. The DNA of the CDR3 is TGTGCCAGCAGTTTTCCGGGGGTAAAAGGAAACACCATATATTTT.

This clone came up once. The genes are TRBV28 and TRBJ2-7, with D possibly TRBD1 on 5 matching bases. Germline CDR1 is MDHEN and CDR2 is SYDVKM. V dropped 6 bases and J dropped 4 bases, with 16 bases sitting between them. The CDR3 is 14 amino acids. The CDR3 region has the DNA TGTGCCAGCAGCCAGGGCCCGACCGGGTACGAGCAGTACTTC. Its protein is CASSQGPTGYEQYF. The variable domain in full, completed from reference TRBV28 and TRBJ2-7, reads DVKVTQSSRYLVKRTGEKVFLECVQDMDHENMFWYRQDPGLGLRLIYFSYDVKMKEKGDIPEGYSVSREKKERFSLILESASTNQTSMYLCASSQGPTGYEQYFGPGTRLTVT.

CDR3 sequence (DNA): TGCAGTGCCGGACATCCCAGCGAGCAGTACTTC. Residues: CSAGHPSEQYF. The chain links TRBV20-1 to TRBJ2-7, with D perhaps matching TRBD1 (5 bases). Trimming took off 6 bases at V and 6 bases at J, with 12 bases between the two ends. Germline V gene sequence: CDR1 DFQATT, CDR2 SNEGSKA (reference sequence). This CDR3 contains 11 residues.

The chain couples TRBV7-2 to TRBJ2-7; D ambiguous. Trimming cost V 2 bases and J 3 bases, with 11 bases left between them. In germline, CDR1 is SGHTA, CDR2 FQGNSA. The CDR3 is 14 amino acids. The CDR3 loop is CASSLSRVVYEQYF. The CDR3 DNA follows: TGTGCCAGCAGCTTATCACGGGTGGTCTACGAGCAGTACTTC.

The J gene is TRBJ2-7, the V gene TRBV5-1, with D possibly TRBD2 on 6 matching bases. There are 14 residues in the CDR3. The V and J ends lost 4 bases and 5 bases respectively, with 16 bases between them. Germline CDR1 SGHRS, CDR2 YFSETQ. In DNA, the CDR3 is TGCGCCAGCAGCCAGTCGGGGGTCGTGGACGAGCAGTACTTC. It encodes CASSQSGVVDEQYF.

J is TRBJ1-2 and V is TRBV5-1; D is perhaps TRBD1 (5 bases). The CDR3 extends over 12 amino acids. Trimming pared 5 bases from V and 9 bases from J, leaving 14 bases between. The germline gives CDR1 SGHRS, CDR2 YFSETQ. DNA for the CDR3: TGCGCCAGCAGGGCCGGCAGGGAAAGCTACACCTTC. Translation gives CASRAGRESYTF.

The rearrangement joins TRBV28 to TRBJ2-4, with D tentatively TRBD1 (5 bases). This CDR3 contains 17 residues. V dropped 5 bases and J dropped 1 base, with 18 bases sitting between them. Germline V gene sequence: CDR1 MDHEN, CDR2 SYDVKM. CDR3: CASSPQGTVGAKNIQYF. CDR3 bases: TGTGCCAGCAGTCCCCAGGGAACGGTGGGGGCCAAAAACATTCAGTACTTC.

The chain carries TRBV3-1 (or the pseudogene TRBV3-2) and TRBJ1-6; possibly TRBD1 for D (5 bases). CDR3 length equals 15 residues. Germline V gene lookup returns CDR1 LGHDT and CDR2 YNNKEL (reference sequence). The V gene lost 4 bases and the J gene lost 14 bases, with 21 bases spanning the gap. CDR3 in DNA: TGTGCCAGCAGCCTCCCGGGGGGGGACCTTTTCACCCTCCACTTT. It is translated as CASSLPGGDLFTLHF.

In this sample, this clone turned up a few times. This same CDR3 is encoded by further DNA sequences in the sample. The chain joins TRBV2 to TRBJ1-5; TRBD1 matches 8 bases. The V gene end was trimmed by 4 bases and the J gene end by 4 bases; junction bases not matched to a gene: 3. CDR1 and CDR2 (germline): SNHLY, FYNNEI. The CDR3 is 14 amino acids. The CDR3 here is CASSGQGRNQPQHF. CDR3 sequence (DNA): TGTGCCAGCAGTGGACAGGGGCGGAATCAGCCCCAGCATTTT.

CDR3: CASSLGQGSSTEQYF. The CDR3 DNA follows: TGCGCCAGCAGCTTGGGACAGGGGTCATCCACCGAGCAGTACTTC. The J gene is TRBJ2-7, the V gene TRBV5-1; 8 nucleotides agree with TRBD1. This CDR3 region has 15 residues. Germline CDR1 and CDR2: SGHRS and YFSETQ. With 0 bases clipped from V and 6 bases from J, the junction kept 8 bases outside the gene matches.

The chain carries TRBV28 and TRBJ1-2; D remains unclear. Per germline, CDR1 MDHEN and CDR2 SYDVKM. V was shortened by 3 bases and J by 2 bases, with 4 bases between the two germline ends. The CDR3 covers 12 residues. CDR3 nucleotides: TGTGCCAGCAGTTTCGAGAACTATGGCTACACCTTC. Encoded protein: CASSFENYGYTF.

The chain uses TRBV5-8 and TRBJ1-5; D unresolved. The CDR3 is made up of 15 amino acids. CDR1 SGHTS and CDR2 YDEGEE come from the germline V gene. Trimming shortened V by 4 bases and J by 1 base, and 12 bases separated the two germline ends. DNA for the CDR3: TGTGCCAGCAGCCTGAGCGGGCTCAGCAATCAGCCCCAGCATTTT. It is translated as CASSLSGLSNQPQHF.